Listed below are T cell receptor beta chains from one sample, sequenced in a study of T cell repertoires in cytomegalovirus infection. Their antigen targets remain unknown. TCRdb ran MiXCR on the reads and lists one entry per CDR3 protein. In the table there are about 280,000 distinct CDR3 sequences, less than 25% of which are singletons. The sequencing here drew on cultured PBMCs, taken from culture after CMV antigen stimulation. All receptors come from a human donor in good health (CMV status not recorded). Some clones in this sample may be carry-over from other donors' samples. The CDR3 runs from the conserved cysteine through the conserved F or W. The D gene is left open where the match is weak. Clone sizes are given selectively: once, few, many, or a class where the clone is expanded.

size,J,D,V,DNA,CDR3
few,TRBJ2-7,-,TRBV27,TGTGCCAGCAGTTTGTTCGGCCCCTCCGAGCAGTACTTC,CASSLFGPSEQYF
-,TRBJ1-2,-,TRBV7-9,TGTGCCAGCAGCTTAGAAGTGGGCAACTATGGCTACACCTTC,CASSLEVGNYGYTF
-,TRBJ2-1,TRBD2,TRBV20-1,TGCAGTGCTAGAGATAGCGGGACACACAATGAGCAGTTCTTC,CSARDSGTHNEQFF
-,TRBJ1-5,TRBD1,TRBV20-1,TGCAGTGCTAGAAAGACAGGGAGCAATCAGCCCCAGCATTTT,CSARKTGSNQPQHF
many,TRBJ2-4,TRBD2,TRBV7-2,TGTGCCAGCAGCTCAGGGACTAGCGGGAGATCATGGAACATTCAGTACTTC,CASSSGTSGRSWNIQYF
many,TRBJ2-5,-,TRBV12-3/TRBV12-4,TGTGCCAGCAGTTTTGGTTCGGGGAGACAAGAGACCCAGTACTTC,CASSFGSGRQETQYF
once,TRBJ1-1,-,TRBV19,TGTGCCAGTAGTATATGGGGGGGGGAGGACACTGAAGCTTTCTTT,CASSIWGGEDTEAFF
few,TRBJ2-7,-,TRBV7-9,TGTGCCAGCAGGTTAACACAGGACTACGAGCAGTACTTC,CASRLTQDYEQYF
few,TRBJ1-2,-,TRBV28,TGTGCCAGCAGCCTTCCGGCTTCTACGGCGACTTATGGCTACACCTTC,CASSLPASTATYGYTF
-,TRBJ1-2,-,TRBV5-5,TGTGCCAGCAGCCCCCACCCACAAACGTGGGCCAGTAACTATGGCTACACCTTC,CASSPHPQTWASNYGYTF
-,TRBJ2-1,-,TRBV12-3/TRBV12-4,TGTGCCAGCACCTTCAGGGTCGATGAGCAGTTCTTC,CASTFRVDEQFF
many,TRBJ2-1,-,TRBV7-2,TGTGCCAGCAGTCATCCGGACAGTGAGCAGTTCTTC,CASSHPDSEQFF
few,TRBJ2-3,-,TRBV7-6,TGTGCCAGCAGCGAACTTCTCAGCAAGGGCTACGGCACAGATACGCAGTATTTT,CASSELLSKGYGTDTQYF
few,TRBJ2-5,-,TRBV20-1,TGCAGTGGGCCGAGGCAGGGGGAGACCCAGTACTTC,CSGPRQGETQYF
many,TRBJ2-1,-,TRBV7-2,TGTGCCAGCAGCTTAGGTAGCGGTACCTACAATGAGCAGTTCTTC,CASSLGSGTYNEQFF
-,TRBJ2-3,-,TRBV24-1,TGTGCCACCAGTGATTTACGGCGGGATGGGACAGATACGCAGTATTTT,CATSDLRRDGTDTQYF
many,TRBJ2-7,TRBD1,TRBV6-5,TGTGCCAGCAGTTACTGGCAGGGGGCAACCTACGAGCAGTACTTC,CASSYWQGATYEQYF
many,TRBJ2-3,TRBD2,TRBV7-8,TGTGCCAGCAGCTTAGTCAGGGTAGCGGGGAGCACAGATACGCAGTATTTT,CASSLVRVAGSTDTQYF
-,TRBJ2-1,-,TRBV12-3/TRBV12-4,TGTGCCAGCAGCGGTGTGGATGAGCAGTTCTTC,CASSGVDEQFF
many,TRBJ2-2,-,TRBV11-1,TGTGCCAGCAGCTTCTGGGGTTCCGGGGAGCTGTTTTTT,CASSFWGSGELFF
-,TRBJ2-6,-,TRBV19,TGTGCCAGTACCCCTAGGCCAGGATCGACTGGGGCCAACGTCCTGACTTTC,CASTPRPGSTGANVLTF
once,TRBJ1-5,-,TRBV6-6,TGTGCCAGCAGTTATTACGGATCGGGCAATCAGCCCCAGCATTTT,CASSYYGSGNQPQHF
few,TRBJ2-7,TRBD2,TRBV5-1,TGCGCCAGCAGCCGGGGACTAGCGGTAACCTACGAGCAGTACTTC,CASSRGLAVTYEQYF
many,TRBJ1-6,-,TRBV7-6,TGTGCCAGCAGTTACACCGGGAATTCACCCCTCCACTTT,CASSYTGNSPLHF
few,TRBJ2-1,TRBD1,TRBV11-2,TGTGCCAGCAGCTTAGGGCCGGGACAGCGTGAGCAGTTCTTC,CASSLGPGQREQFF
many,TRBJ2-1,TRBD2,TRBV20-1,TGCAGTGCTCAGCCTCTAGCGGGTACTTACAATGAGCAGTTCTTC,CSAQPLAGTYNEQFF
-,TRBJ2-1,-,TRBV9,TGTGCCAGCAGCGTAGCTCCTAATCAGCATGAGCAGTTCTTC,CASSVAPNQHEQFF
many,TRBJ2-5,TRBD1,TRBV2,TGTGCCAGCAGTAGACAGGGACACCCCGCGGAGACCCAGTACTTC,CASSRQGHPAETQYF
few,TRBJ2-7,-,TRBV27,TGTGCCAGCAGTTTATCCCCTTACTACGAGCAGTACTTC,CASSLSPYYEQYF
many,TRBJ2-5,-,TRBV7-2,TGTGCCAGCAGCTTGGGGATCCAAGAGACCCAGTACTTC,CASSLGIQETQYF
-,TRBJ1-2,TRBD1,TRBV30,TGTGCCTGGGCGGGACAGGGCCACTATGGCTACACCTTC,CAWAGQGHYGYTF
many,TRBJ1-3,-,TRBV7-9,TGTGCCAGCAGCTTAGCAGGGTCCGGAAACACCATATATTTT,CASSLAGSGNTIYF
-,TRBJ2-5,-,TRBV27,TGTGCCAGCAGTTTGTCTCAAACAGGGCCTACGGCGACCCAGTACTTC,CASSLSQTGPTATQYF
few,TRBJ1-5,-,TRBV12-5,TGTGCTAGTGGCTCGGGTAGGGTGTTTTCCCCCCAGCCCCAGCATTTT,CASGSGRVFSPQPQHF
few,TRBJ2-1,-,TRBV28,TGTGCCAGCAGTGGGGGCCTTTGGCAATTCTTC,CASSGGLWQFF